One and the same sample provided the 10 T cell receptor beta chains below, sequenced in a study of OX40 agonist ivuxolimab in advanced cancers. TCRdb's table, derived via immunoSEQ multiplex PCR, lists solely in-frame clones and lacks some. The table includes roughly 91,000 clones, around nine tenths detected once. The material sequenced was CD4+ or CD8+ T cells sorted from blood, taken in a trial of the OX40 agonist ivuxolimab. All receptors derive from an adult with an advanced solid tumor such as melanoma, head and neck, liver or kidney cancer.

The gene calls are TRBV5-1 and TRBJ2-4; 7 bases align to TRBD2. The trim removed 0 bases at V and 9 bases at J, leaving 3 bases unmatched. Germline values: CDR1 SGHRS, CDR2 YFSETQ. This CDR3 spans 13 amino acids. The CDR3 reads CASSLAGGGIQYF. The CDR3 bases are TGCGCCAGCAGCTTGGCGGGGGGTGGCATTCAGTACTTC.

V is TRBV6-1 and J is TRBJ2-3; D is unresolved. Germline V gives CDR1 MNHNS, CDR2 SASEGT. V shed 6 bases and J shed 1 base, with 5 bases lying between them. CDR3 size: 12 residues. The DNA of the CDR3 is TGTGCCAGCAGAAAGGGCACAGATACGCAGTATTTT. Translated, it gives CASRKGTDTQYF.

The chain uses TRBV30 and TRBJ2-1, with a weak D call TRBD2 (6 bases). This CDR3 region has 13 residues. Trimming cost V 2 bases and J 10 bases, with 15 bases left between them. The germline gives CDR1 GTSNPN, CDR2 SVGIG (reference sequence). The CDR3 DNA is TGTGCCTGGAGTCCCTCCCCTCGGGGGGAGCAGTTCTTC. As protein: CAWSPSPRGEQFF.

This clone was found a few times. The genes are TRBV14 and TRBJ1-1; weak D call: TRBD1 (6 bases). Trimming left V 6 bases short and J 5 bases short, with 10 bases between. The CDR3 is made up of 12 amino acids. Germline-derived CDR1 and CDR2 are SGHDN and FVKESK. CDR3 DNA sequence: TGTGCCAGCAGGACCCAGGGGACTGAAGCTTTCTTT. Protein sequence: CASRTQGTEAFF.

The CDR3, as DNA: TGTGCCAGCTTCCCCTGGGCCCGGATGGGCGAAGCTTTCTTT. Translation: CASFPWARMGEAFF. V is TRBV27 and J is TRBJ1-1; the D is unclear. Trimming took off 8 bases at V and 8 bases at J, with 21 bases between the two ends. Germline V CDR1 and CDR2: MNHEY, SMNVEV (reference sequence). This CDR3 region has 14 residues.

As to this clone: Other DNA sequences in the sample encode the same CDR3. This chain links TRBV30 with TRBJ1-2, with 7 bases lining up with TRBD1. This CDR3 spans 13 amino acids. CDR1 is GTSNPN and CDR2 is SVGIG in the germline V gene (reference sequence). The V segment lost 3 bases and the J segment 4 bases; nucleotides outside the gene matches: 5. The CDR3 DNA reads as TGTGCCTGGAGCTCAGGGGGAGGCTATGGCTACACCTTC. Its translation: CAWSSGGGYGYTF.

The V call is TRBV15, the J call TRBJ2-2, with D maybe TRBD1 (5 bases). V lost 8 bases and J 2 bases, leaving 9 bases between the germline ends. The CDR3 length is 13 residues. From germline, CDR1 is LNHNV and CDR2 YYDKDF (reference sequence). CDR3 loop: CATSTVNTGELFF. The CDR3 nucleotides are TGTGCCACCTCGACAGTAAACACCGGGGAGCTGTTTTTT.

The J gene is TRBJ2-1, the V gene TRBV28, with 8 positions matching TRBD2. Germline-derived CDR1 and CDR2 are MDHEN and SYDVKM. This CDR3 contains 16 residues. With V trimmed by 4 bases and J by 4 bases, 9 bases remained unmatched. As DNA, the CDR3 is TGTGCCAGCAGTTCCCCTTTTGCGGGGGGATACAATGAGCAGTTCTTC. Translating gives CASSSPFAGGYNEQFF.

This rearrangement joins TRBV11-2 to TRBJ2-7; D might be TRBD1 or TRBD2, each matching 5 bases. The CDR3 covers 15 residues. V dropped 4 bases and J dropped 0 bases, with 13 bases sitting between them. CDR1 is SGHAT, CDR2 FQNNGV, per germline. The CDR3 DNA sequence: TGTGCCAGCAGCTCCCTCGGGACGGGCTCCTACGAGCAGTACTTC. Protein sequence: CASSSLGTGSYEQYF.

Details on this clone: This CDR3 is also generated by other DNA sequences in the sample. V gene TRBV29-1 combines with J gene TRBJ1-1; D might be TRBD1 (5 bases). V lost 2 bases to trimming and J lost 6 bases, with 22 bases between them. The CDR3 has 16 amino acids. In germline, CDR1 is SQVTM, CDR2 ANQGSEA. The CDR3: CSVESGGWGSKPEAFF. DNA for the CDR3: TGCAGCGTTGAATCGGGGGGGTGGGGGAGTAAGCCTGAAGCTTTCTTT.